This T cell receptor beta chain was recorded in a study of T cell responses to AZD1222 COVID-19 vaccine. General study results and limits: Spike was spanned by vaccine-associated CD4 TCRs, which were dominant at 160-218 and 743-854.

Turning to this clone: Its antigen is not identified.

Sequenced by immunoSEQ multiplex PCR; TCRdb stores in-frame clones only, minus some. The sample yields around 140,000 clones, about 90% seen once. The CDR3 has 13 residues. The V and J ends lost 3 bases and 6 bases respectively, with 12 bases between them. In germline, CDR1 is SGHTA, CDR2 FQGNSA. This chain joins TRBV7-2 and TRBJ2-7; D possibly corresponds to TRBD1 (5 bases). The receptor comes from an adult who received the AZD1222 COVID-19 vaccine. Material: peripheral blood, obtained 28 days after the second AZD1222 dose. In nucleotides, the CDR3 is TGTGCCAGCAGCTTTACGACAGTTGGCGAGCAGTACTTC. Translated: CASSFTTVGEQYF.